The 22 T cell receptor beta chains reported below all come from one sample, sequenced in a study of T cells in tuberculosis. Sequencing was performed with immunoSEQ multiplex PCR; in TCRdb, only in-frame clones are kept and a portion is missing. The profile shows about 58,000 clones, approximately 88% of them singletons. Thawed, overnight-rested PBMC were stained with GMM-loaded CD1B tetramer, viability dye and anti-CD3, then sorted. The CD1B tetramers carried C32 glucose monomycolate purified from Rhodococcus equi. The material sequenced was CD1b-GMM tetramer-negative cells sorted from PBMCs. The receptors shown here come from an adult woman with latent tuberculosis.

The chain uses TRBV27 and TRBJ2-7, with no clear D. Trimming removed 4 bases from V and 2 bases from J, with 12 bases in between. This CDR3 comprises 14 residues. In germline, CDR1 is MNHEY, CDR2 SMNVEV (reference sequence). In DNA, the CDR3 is TGTGCCAGCAGTTCCTTACAGAAAGCCTACGAGCAGTACTTC. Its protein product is CASSSLQKAYEQYF.

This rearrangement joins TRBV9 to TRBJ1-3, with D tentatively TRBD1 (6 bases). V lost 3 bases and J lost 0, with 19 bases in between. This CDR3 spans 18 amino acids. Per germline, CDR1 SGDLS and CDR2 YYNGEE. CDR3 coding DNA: TGTGCCAGCAGCGAGTTCTGGGGACACCTTCCCTCTGGAAACACCATATATTTT. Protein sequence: CASSEFWGHLPSGNTIYF.

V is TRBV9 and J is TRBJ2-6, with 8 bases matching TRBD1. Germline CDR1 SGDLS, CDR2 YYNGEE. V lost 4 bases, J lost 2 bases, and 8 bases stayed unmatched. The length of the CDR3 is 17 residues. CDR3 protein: CASSTRQGNAGANVLTF. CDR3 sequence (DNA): TGTGCCAGCAGCACGAGACAGGGGAACGCTGGGGCCAACGTCCTGACTTTC.

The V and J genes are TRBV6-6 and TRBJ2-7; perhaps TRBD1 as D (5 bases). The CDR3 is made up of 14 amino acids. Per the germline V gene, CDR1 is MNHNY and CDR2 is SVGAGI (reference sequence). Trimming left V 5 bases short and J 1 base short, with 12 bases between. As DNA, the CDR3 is TGTGCCAGCAGTCAAACCACAGGTTCCTACGAGCAGTACTTC. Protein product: CASSQTTGSYEQYF.

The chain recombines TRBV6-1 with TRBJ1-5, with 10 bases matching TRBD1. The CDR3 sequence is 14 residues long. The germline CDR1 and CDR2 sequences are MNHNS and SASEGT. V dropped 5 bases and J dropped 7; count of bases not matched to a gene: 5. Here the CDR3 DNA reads TGTGCCAGCAGTCAGGGACAGGGGAACCAGCCCCAGCATTTT. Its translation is CASSQGQGNQPQHF.

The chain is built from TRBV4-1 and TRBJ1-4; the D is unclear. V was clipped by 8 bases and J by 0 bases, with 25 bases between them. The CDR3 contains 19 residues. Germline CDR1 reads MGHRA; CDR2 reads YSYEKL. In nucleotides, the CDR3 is TGCGCCAGCCAACCTTACCCGAGGGTCAGCAGATCAACTAATGAAAAACTGTTTTTT. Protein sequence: CASQPYPRVSRSTNEKLFF.

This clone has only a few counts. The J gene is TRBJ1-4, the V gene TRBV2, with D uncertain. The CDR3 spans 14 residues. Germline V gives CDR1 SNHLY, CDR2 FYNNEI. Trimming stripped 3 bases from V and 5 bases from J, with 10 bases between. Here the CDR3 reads CASSEGRMNEKLFF. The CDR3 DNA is TGTGCCAGCAGTGAGGGCCGCATGAATGAAAAACTGTTTTTT. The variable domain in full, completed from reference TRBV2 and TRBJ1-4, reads EPEVTQTPSHQVTQMGQEVILRCVPISNHLYFYWYRQILGQKVEFLVSFYNNEISEKSEIFDDQFSVERPDGSNFTLKIRSTKLEDSAMYFCASSEGRMNEKLFFGSGTQLSVL.

The CDR3: CASSTLSGGRRHYEQYF. CDR3 sequence (DNA): TGTGCCAGCAGCACACTCTCGGGGGGCCGGCGGCACTACGAGCAGTACTTC. V and J are TRBV13 and TRBJ2-7, with D possibly matching TRBD2 (7 bases). Deletions cut 5 bases from V and 3 bases from J, with 23 bases between. The CDR3 runs 17 residues. From germline, CDR1 is PRHDT and CDR2 FYEKMQ (reference sequence).

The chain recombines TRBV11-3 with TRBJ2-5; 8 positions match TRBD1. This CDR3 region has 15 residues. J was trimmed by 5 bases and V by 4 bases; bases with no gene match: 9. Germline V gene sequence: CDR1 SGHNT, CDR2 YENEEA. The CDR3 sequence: CASSSTQGARETQYF. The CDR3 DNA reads TGTGCCAGCAGCTCAACGCAGGGGGCCAGGGAGACCCAGTACTTC.

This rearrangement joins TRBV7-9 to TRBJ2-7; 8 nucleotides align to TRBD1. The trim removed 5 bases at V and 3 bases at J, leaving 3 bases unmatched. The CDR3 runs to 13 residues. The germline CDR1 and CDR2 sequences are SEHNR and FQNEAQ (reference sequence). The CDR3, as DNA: TGTGCCAGCAGCACAGGACAGGGCTACGAGCAGTACTTC. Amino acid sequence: CASSTGQGYEQYF.

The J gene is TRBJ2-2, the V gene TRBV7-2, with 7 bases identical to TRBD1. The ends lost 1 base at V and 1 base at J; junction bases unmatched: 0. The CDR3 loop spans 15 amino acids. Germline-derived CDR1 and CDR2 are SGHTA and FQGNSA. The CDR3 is CASSLGTGNTGELFF. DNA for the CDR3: TGTGCCAGCAGCTTAGGGACAGGGAACACCGGGGAGCTGTTTTTT.

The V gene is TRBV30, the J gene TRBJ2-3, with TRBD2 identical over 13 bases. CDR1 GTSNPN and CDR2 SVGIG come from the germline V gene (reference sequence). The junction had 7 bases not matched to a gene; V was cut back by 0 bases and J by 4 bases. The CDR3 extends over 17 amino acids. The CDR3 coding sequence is TGTGCCTGGAGTGTGGCTCGGACTAGCGGGAGATCAGATACGCAGTATTTT. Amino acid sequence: CAWSVARTSGRSDTQYF.

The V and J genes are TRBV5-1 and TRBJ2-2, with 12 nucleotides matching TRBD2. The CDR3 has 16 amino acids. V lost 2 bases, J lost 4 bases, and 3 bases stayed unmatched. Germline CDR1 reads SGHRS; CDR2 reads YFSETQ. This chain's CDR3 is CASSFALAGGTGELFF. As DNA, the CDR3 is TGCGCCAGCAGCTTCGCACTAGCGGGGGGCACCGGGGAGCTGTTTTTT.

The CDR3 loop is CASARAGRAYNEQFF. The CDR3 DNA reads as TGTGCCAGCGCTAGGGCAGGGAGGGCCTACAATGAGCAGTTCTTC. J is TRBJ2-1 and V is TRBV27; 7 bases are shared with TRBD2. Per germline, CDR1 MNHEY and CDR2 SMNVEV (reference sequence). CDR3 length equals 15 residues. The V and J ends lost 8 bases and 2 bases, in that order; junction bases with no gene match: 9.

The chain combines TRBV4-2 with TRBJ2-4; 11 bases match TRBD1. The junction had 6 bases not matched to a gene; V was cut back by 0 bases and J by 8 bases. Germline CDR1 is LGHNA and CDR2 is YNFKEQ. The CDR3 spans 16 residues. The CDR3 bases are TGTGCCAGCAGCCAAGAGGTTGGACAGGGGGCTGACATTCAGTACTTC. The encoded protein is CASSQEVGQGADIQYF.

The CDR3 region has the DNA TGTGCCAGCAGCTTCAACAGGGATGAAGCTTTCTTT. Translating it yields CASSFNRDEAFF. The rearrangement links TRBV11-2 to TRBJ1-1, with a tentative D call TRBD1 (6 bases). This CDR3 is 12 amino acids long. Looked up from germline, CDR1 is SGHAT and CDR2 is FQNNGV. The V gene lost 3 bases and the J gene lost 7 bases, with 9 bases spanning the gap.

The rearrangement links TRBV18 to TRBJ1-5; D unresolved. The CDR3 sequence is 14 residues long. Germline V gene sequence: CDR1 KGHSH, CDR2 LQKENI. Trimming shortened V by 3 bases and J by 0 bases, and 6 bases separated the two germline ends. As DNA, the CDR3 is TGTGCCAGCTCACCCCCGTCTAGCAATCAGCCCCAGCATTTT. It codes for CASSPPSSNQPQHF.

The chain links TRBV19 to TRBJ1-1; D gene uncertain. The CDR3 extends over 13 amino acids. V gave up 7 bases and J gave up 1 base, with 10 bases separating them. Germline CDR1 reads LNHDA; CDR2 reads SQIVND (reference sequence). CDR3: CASILAANTEAFF. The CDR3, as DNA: TGTGCCAGTATTCTAGCGGCGAACACTGAAGCTTTCTTT. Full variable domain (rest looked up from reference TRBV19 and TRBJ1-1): DGGITQSPKYLFRKEGQNVTLSCEQNLNHDAMYWYRQDPGQGLRLIYYSQIVNDFQKGDIAEGYSVSREKKESFPLTVTSAQKNPTAFYLCASILAANTEAFFGQGTRLTVV.

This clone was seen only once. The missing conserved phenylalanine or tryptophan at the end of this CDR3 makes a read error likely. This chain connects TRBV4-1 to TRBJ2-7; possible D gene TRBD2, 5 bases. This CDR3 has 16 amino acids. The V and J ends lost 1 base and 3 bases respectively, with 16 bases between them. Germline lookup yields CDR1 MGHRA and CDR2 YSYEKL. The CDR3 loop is CASSQVGLNRDYEQYL. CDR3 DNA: TGCGCCAGCAGCCAAGTCGGACTCAACAGAGACTACGAGCAGTACCTC.

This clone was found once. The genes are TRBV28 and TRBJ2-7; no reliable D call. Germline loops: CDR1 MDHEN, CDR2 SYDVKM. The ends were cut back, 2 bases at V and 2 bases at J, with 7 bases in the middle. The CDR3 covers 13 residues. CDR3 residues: CASSLISPYEQYF. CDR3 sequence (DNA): TGTGCCAGCAGTTTAATCAGTCCCTACGAGCAGTACTTC.

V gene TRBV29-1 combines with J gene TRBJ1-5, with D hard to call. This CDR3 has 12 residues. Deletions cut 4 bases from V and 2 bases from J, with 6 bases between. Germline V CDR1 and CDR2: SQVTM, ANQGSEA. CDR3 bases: TGCAGCGTTGGTGTCGGCAATCAGCCCCAGCATTTT. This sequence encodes CSVGVGNQPQHF.

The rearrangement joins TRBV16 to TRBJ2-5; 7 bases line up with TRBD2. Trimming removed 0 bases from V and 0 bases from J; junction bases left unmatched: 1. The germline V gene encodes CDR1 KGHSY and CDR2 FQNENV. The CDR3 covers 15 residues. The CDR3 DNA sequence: TGTGCCAGCAGCCAATCTGGGACTAACCAAGAGACCCAGTACTTC. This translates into CASSQSGTNQETQYF.